This TCR beta chain originates from a study of T cell repertoires in cytomegalovirus infection. Across the study: Public TCR beta signature analysis indicated the presence of both CMV infection and matching HLA type. General observations from the study: HLA-C-restricted CMV clonotypes gave the most frequent clonotype in two of eight donors. Based on cumulative public TCR beta family frequency, carriers of CMV plus the relevant HLA were identified.

The CDR3 sequence is 15 residues long. CDR1 SQVTM and CDR2 ANQGSEA come from the germline V gene. The V and J ends lost 2 bases and 3 bases, in that order; junction bases with no gene match: 6. A word on this clonotype: What it binds is unknown.

TCRdb reprocessed the reads with MiXCR, giving one entry per CDR3 protein. The table has about 260,000 distinct CDR3 sequences, about an eighth seen once. This receptor was identified in a human donor in good health (CMV status not recorded). Some clones in this sample may be carry-over from other donors' samples. Sequenced: PBMCs. The chain joins TRBV29-1 to TRBJ1-2; 10 bases align to TRBD1. The DNA of the CDR3 is TGCAGCGTTGAATCCCGGGACAGGGGAGACTATGGCTACACCTTC. Encoded protein: CSVESRDRGDYGYTF.